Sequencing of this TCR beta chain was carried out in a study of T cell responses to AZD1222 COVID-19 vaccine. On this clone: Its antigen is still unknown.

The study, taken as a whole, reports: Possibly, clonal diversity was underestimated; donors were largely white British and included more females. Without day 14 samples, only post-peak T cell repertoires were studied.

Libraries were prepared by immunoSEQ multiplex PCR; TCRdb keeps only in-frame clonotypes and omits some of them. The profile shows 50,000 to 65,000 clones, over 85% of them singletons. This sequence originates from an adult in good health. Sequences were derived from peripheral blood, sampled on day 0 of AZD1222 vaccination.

In DNA, the CDR3 is TGTGCCCCGGGGGTACGCCTCACTGAAGCTTTCTTT. This translates into CAPGVRLTEAFF. V usage is TRBV12-3 or TRBV12-4 and J usage is TRBJ1-1; tentatively, D is TRBD1 (5 bases). The CDR3 has 12 residues. Trimming took 11 bases from V and 4 from J, leaving 14 bases between them.